The rows below give T cell receptor beta chains drawn from one sample of a study of CD8 T cells in ankylosing spondylitis. TCRdb re-derived calls from the 5' RACE reads in MiXCR, one entry per CDR3 protein. The profile shows fewer than 350,000 distinct CDR3 sequences, 11% of them singletons. Material for sequencing was blood, either unsorted or a sorted T cell fraction (not recorded which). These receptors all stem from a female donor with ankylosing spondylitis or in good health (not recorded which). Both conserved end residues are part of each CDR3. The D gene is left open where the match is weak. Clone size is given for some rows only: seen once, a few or many times, or a class if the clone is expanded.

J gene: TRBJ2-7
D gene: .
V gene: TRBV5-6
clone size: many
CDR3 DNA: TGTGCCAGCAGCCCGGCGGGTTTTTCAGGAGAGCAGTACTTC
CDR3 protein: CASSPAGFSGEQYF

J gene: TRBJ2-1
D gene: .
V gene: TRBV2
clone size: few
CDR3 DNA: TGTGCCAGCATCGGAAGCGGGTTTGAGCAGTTCTTC
CDR3 protein: CASIGSGFEQFF

J gene: TRBJ2-7
D gene: .
V gene: TRBV20-1
clone size: many
CDR3 DNA: TGCAGTGCTAGTGATCCCCACGAGCAGTACTTC
CDR3 protein: CSASDPHEQYF

J gene: TRBJ1-6
D gene: .
V gene: TRBV20-1
clone size: .
CDR3 DNA: TGCAGTGCTAGAGCTGGACAGAATAATTCACCCCTCCACTTT
CDR3 protein: CSARAGQNNSPLHF

J gene: TRBJ2-7
D gene: TRBD2
V gene: TRBV20-1
clone size: .
CDR3 DNA: TGCAGTGCTAGAGAGGGCCTAGCGGGAACCTACGAGCAGTACTTC
CDR3 protein: CSAREGLAGTYEQYF

J gene: TRBJ2-5
D gene: .
V gene: TRBV29-1
clone size: many
CDR3 DNA: TGCAGCGTTGATGCAGGGGTGAAGACCCAGTACTTC
CDR3 protein: CSVDAGVKTQYF

J gene: TRBJ1-5
D gene: .
V gene: TRBV5-1
clone size: many
CDR3 DNA: TGCGCCAGCAGCTTGGATGGTCAGAATCAGCCCCAGCATTTT
CDR3 protein: CASSLDGQNQPQHF

J gene: TRBJ2-5
D gene: .
V gene: TRBV20-1
clone size: many
CDR3 DNA: TGCAGTGCCCTGGGGGAGCTTCAAGAGACCCAGTACTTC
CDR3 protein: CSALGELQETQYF

J gene: TRBJ2-1
D gene: .
V gene: TRBV5-1
clone size: .
CDR3 DNA: TGCGCCAGCAGGTTGGGTGCAACGGAGTCTTACAATGAGCAGTTCTTC
CDR3 protein: CASRLGATESYNEQFF

J gene: TRBJ1-1
D gene: .
V gene: TRBV12-3/TRBV12-4
clone size: few
CDR3 DNA: TGTGCCAGCAGTTTTGAGGCGGGACACACTGAAGCTTTCTTT
CDR3 protein: CASSFEAGHTEAFF

J gene: TRBJ2-5
D gene: .
V gene: TRBV2
clone size: few
CDR3 DNA: TGTGCCAGCAGCAGAGGACCGACTCAAGAGACCCAGTACTTC
CDR3 protein: CASSRGPTQETQYF

J gene: TRBJ1-4
D gene: .
V gene: TRBV7-2
clone size: many
CDR3 DNA: TGTGCCAGCAGCTTAAGATGGGCCCATAATGAAAAACTGTTTTTT
CDR3 protein: CASSLRWAHNEKLFF

J gene: TRBJ2-3
D gene: .
V gene: TRBV20-1
clone size: .
CDR3 DNA: TGCAGTGCGCCAGGGGGGCCGGGGGCCACAGATACGCAGTATTTT
CDR3 protein: CSAPGGPGATDTQYF

J gene: TRBJ1-2
D gene: TRBD1
V gene: TRBV27
clone size: many
CDR3 DNA: TGTGCCAGCAGCCCGTCCACAGGGGATAAGGACTATGGCTACACCTTC
CDR3 protein: CASSPSTGDKDYGYTF

J gene: TRBJ2-5
D gene: TRBD1
V gene: TRBV5-1
clone size: many
CDR3 DNA: TGCGCCAGCAGAACAGGGGATGGGACCCAGTACTTC
CDR3 protein: CASRTGDGTQYF

J gene: TRBJ2-5
D gene: TRBD1
V gene: TRBV5-1
clone size: few
CDR3 DNA: TGCGCCAGCAGCAGAGAGGACAGGGCCGAGACCCAGTACTTC
CDR3 protein: CASSREDRAETQYF

J gene: TRBJ2-5
D gene: .
V gene: TRBV28
clone size: many
CDR3 DNA: TGTGCCAGCAGACCACAGGGAGCAGAGACCCAGTACTTC
CDR3 protein: CASRPQGAETQYF

J gene: TRBJ1-2
D gene: .
V gene: TRBV5-6
clone size: .
CDR3 DNA: TGTTCCAGCAGCTTGCTGGGGGGTTATGGCTACCCCTTC
CDR3 protein: CSSSLLGGYGYPF

J gene: TRBJ1-2
D gene: .
V gene: TRBV7-9
clone size: many
CDR3 DNA: TGTGCCAGCAGCGGCCGTAGGATTAGTAGTGGCTACACCTTC
CDR3 protein: CASSGRRISSGYTF

J gene: TRBJ1-5
D gene: .
V gene: TRBV7-2
clone size: many
CDR3 DNA: TGTGCCAGCAGCCTAGGGCGACCCAATCAGCCCCAGCATTTT
CDR3 protein: CASSLGRPNQPQHF

J gene: TRBJ1-1
D gene: .
V gene: TRBV4-1
clone size: many
CDR3 DNA: TGCGCCAGCAGCCAAGACGGAGTTGCGACAGGAGAAGCTTTCTTT
CDR3 protein: CASSQDGVATGEAFF

J gene: TRBJ2-3
D gene: .
V gene: TRBV9
clone size: .
CDR3 DNA: TGTGCCAGCAGCGTAGGGGAGAGAGATACGCAGTATTTT
CDR3 protein: CASSVGERDTQYF

J gene: TRBJ2-3
D gene: .
V gene: TRBV11-2
clone size: .
CDR3 DNA: TGTGCCAGCAGCTTAAAGGGGCGGGGGCCTGGCACGCAGTATTTT
CDR3 protein: CASSLKGRGPGTQYF

J gene: TRBJ2-5
D gene: .
V gene: TRBV20-1
clone size: .
CDR3 DNA: TGCAGCGTCGTGCGGGGCCCATCAGAGACCCAGTACTTC
CDR3 protein: CSVVRGPSETQYF

J gene: TRBJ2-1
D gene: TRBD1
V gene: TRBV5-1
clone size: many
CDR3 DNA: TGCGCCAGCAGCTTTACCGGGACAGGGGCTTACAATGAGCAGTTCTTC
CDR3 protein: CASSFTGTGAYNEQFF

J gene: TRBJ1-1
D gene: TRBD1
V gene: TRBV5-1
clone size: .
CDR3 DNA: TGCGCCAGCAGCTTGGAGGCTCGGACAGGGGGCACTGAAGCTTTCTTT
CDR3 protein: CASSLEARTGGTEAFF

J gene: TRBJ1-3
D gene: .
V gene: TRBV7-2
clone size: many
CDR3 DNA: TGTGCCAGCAGCCCGCAGCTTCGGGGGTCTGGAAACACCATATATTTT
CDR3 protein: CASSPQLRGSGNTIYF

J gene: TRBJ2-1
D gene: .
V gene: TRBV5-1
clone size: few
CDR3 DNA: TGCGCCAGCAGTACTAATCCGTCCTACAATGAGCAGTTCTTC
CDR3 protein: CASSTNPSYNEQFF

J gene: TRBJ1-6
D gene: TRBD1
V gene: TRBV12-3/TRBV12-4
clone size: few
CDR3 DNA: TGTGCCAGCAGTCTACAGGGGTTTGGATCACCCCTCCACTTT
CDR3 protein: CASSLQGFGSPLHF

J gene: TRBJ2-3
D gene: TRBD2
V gene: TRBV3-1
clone size: .
CDR3 DNA: TGTGCCCGCAGTCCCCGCCTAAGCGGGATTGGGAGCACAGATACGCAGTATTTT
CDR3 protein: CARSPRLSGIGSTDTQYF

J gene: TRBJ2-3
D gene: TRBD1
V gene: TRBV10-3
clone size: many
CDR3 DNA: TGTGCCATCAGTGGACAGGGGGACACAGATACGCAGTATTTT
CDR3 protein: CAISGQGDTDTQYF

J gene: TRBJ2-3
D gene: TRBD2
V gene: TRBV5-1
clone size: many
CDR3 DNA: TGCGCCAGCAGCCGGGGGGGACAATCAGATACGCAGTATTTT
CDR3 protein: CASSRGGQSDTQYF

J gene: TRBJ1-1
D gene: .
V gene: TRBV5-1
clone size: many
CDR3 DNA: TGCGCCAGCAGCCCGGGTATCCGGGCTGAAGCTTTCTTT
CDR3 protein: CASSPGIRAEAFF

J gene: TRBJ2-1
D gene: .
V gene: TRBV28
clone size: many
CDR3 DNA: TGTGCCGCTACAGGGACTAAGTACAATGAGCAGTTCTTC
CDR3 protein: CAATGTKYNEQFF

J gene: TRBJ2-1
D gene: TRBD1
V gene: TRBV23-1
clone size: .
CDR3 DNA: TGCGCCAGCAGTCAATCGGTCACCGGGACAGTTTACAATGAGCAGTTCTTC
CDR3 protein: CASSQSVTGTVYNEQFF

J gene: TRBJ2-2
D gene: .
V gene: TRBV5-1
clone size: many
CDR3 DNA: TGCGCCAGCAGCTTGGCGGTAGGCACCGGGGAGCTGTTTTTT
CDR3 protein: CASSLAVGTGELFF

J gene: TRBJ2-5
D gene: TRBD1
V gene: TRBV10-3
clone size: many
CDR3 DNA: TGTGCCATCAGTGATTTCCGGGACAGGGAAGAGACCCAGTACTTC
CDR3 protein: CAISDFRDREETQYF

J gene: TRBJ1-2
D gene: .
V gene: TRBV19
clone size: .
CDR3 DNA: TGTGCCAGTAGTATCTTGGGGGTGAACTATGGCTACACCTTC
CDR3 protein: CASSILGVNYGYTF

J gene: TRBJ1-1
D gene: TRBD1
V gene: TRBV5-1
clone size: many
CDR3 DNA: TGCGCCAGCACCTTCCTAGACAGGGCCAACACTGAAGCTTTCTTT
CDR3 protein: CASTFLDRANTEAFF

J gene: TRBJ1-3
D gene: .
V gene: TRBV5-1
clone size: many
CDR3 DNA: TGCGCCAGCACCAATCCGAGCTCTGGAAACACCATATATTTT
CDR3 protein: CASTNPSSGNTIYF

J gene: TRBJ1-1
D gene: .
V gene: TRBV5-1
clone size: many
CDR3 DNA: TGCGCCAGCAGCTTGGACTTAGGGGTGAGCACTGAAGCTTTCTTT
CDR3 protein: CASSLDLGVSTEAFF

J gene: TRBJ2-2
D gene: .
V gene: TRBV21-1
clone size: .
CDR3 DNA: TGTGCCAGCAGCAAAGTCCGAGACAGGGTTGACACCGGGGAGCTGTTTTTT
CDR3 protein: CASSKVRDRVDTGELFF

J gene: TRBJ1-5
D gene: TRBD1
V gene: TRBV12-3/TRBV12-4
clone size: many
CDR3 DNA: TGCGCCAGCAGCGCGACAGGGGGCAATCAGCCCCAGCATTTT
CDR3 protein: CASSATGGNQPQHF

J gene: TRBJ2-2
D gene: .
V gene: TRBV5-1
clone size: many
CDR3 DNA: TGCGCCAGCAGCCAACTTGGGGAGCTGTTTTTT
CDR3 protein: CASSQLGELFF

J gene: TRBJ2-6
D gene: .
V gene: TRBV6-1
clone size: many
CDR3 DNA: TGTGCCAGCAGCCGAAATCAGGGCTTTGGGGCCAACGTCCTGACTTTC
CDR3 protein: CASSRNQGFGANVLTF

J gene: TRBJ2-5
D gene: .
V gene: TRBV5-1
clone size: many
CDR3 DNA: TGCGCCAGCAGCTTATCTTTAGCGGCCCAAGAGACCCAGTACTTC
CDR3 protein: CASSLSLAAQETQYF

J gene: TRBJ2-7
D gene: TRBD2
V gene: TRBV5-6
clone size: few
CDR3 DNA: TGTGCCAGCAGCCGACTAGCGGGAGGGATTGGGTACGAGCAGTACTTC
CDR3 protein: CASSRLAGGIGYEQYF

J gene: TRBJ2-7
D gene: TRBD1
V gene: TRBV5-1
clone size: many
CDR3 DNA: TGCGCCAGCAGCTTGGATCCCGGGACAGGGAGGGAGCAGTACTTC
CDR3 protein: CASSLDPGTGREQYF

J gene: TRBJ2-1
D gene: TRBD1
V gene: TRBV20-1
clone size: many
CDR3 DNA: TGCAGTGCTAGAGATCGGGACAGGGCCTTCAATGAGCAGTTCTTC
CDR3 protein: CSARDRDRAFNEQFF

J gene: TRBJ2-7
D gene: TRBD2
V gene: TRBV7-8
clone size: many
CDR3 DNA: TGTGCCAGCAGCCCGCACCTAGCGGGAGTCGGATACGAGCAGTACTTC
CDR3 protein: CASSPHLAGVGYEQYF

J gene: TRBJ2-7
D gene: .
V gene: TRBV27
clone size: many
CDR3 DNA: TGTGCCAGCGGGGACACAGCCTACGAGCAGTACTTC
CDR3 protein: CASGDTAYEQYF

J gene: TRBJ2-2
D gene: .
V gene: TRBV20-1
clone size: many
CDR3 DNA: TGCAGTGCTAGTGATGGGGTCCCGAACACCGGGGAGCTGTTTTTT
CDR3 protein: CSASDGVPNTGELFF

J gene: TRBJ2-1
D gene: .
V gene: TRBV2
clone size: .
CDR3 DNA: TGTGCCAGCAACCGTCTGAGCAATGAGCAGTTCTTC
CDR3 protein: CASNRLSNEQFF

J gene: TRBJ2-1
D gene: TRBD2
V gene: TRBV27
clone size: .
CDR3 DNA: TGTGCCAGCAGTTTCTCAGCGGGGGCTCAGGATGAGCAGTTCTTC
CDR3 protein: CASSFSAGAQDEQFF

J gene: TRBJ2-1
D gene: .
V gene: TRBV27
clone size: .
CDR3 DNA: TGTGCCAGCAGTTCAGGGGCGGGAAATGAGCAGTTCTTC
CDR3 protein: CASSSGAGNEQFF

J gene: TRBJ2-3
D gene: TRBD1
V gene: TRBV6-5
clone size: many
CDR3 DNA: TGTGCCAGCAGTTACTCGCCAGGGGGTTCAACAGATACGCAGTATTTT
CDR3 protein: CASSYSPGGSTDTQYF

J gene: TRBJ1-2
D gene: TRBD1
V gene: TRBV7-9
clone size: .
CDR3 DNA: TGTGCCAGCAGCGCAGGGGGTAGGGAAACTAACTATGGCTACACCTTC
CDR3 protein: CASSAGGRETNYGYTF

J gene: TRBJ2-3
D gene: .
V gene: TRBV5-1
clone size: many
CDR3 DNA: TGCGCCAGCAGCTTGGTCGGGTCCTCCACAGATACGCAGTATTTT
CDR3 protein: CASSLVGSSTDTQYF

J gene: TRBJ2-1
D gene: .
V gene: TRBV5-1
clone size: many
CDR3 DNA: TGCGCCAGCAGCTTGCAGGGCGGGGCGAGCTCCTACAATGAGCAGTTCTTC
CDR3 protein: CASSLQGGASSYNEQFF

J gene: TRBJ2-1
D gene: TRBD2
V gene: TRBV12-3/TRBV12-4
clone size: many
CDR3 DNA: TGTGCCAGCAGTTTCGGGGGGAGAGCCTACAATGAGCAGTTCTTC
CDR3 protein: CASSFGGRAYNEQFF